The text below deals with one T cell receptor (beta chain). Some clones are missing from TCRdb's copy, which holds only in-frame ones; the method was immunoSEQ multiplex PCR. Of under 150,000 clones in the sample, about nine tenths were seen once. This sample was taken from a study of T cell responses to AZD1222 COVID-19 vaccine. Germline loops: CDR1 GTSNPN, CDR2 SVGIG (reference sequence). The CDR3 contains 11 residues. Deletions cut 2 bases from V and 6 bases from J, with 6 bases between. The genes are TRBV30 and TRBJ2-3; D perhaps matches TRBD1 (5 bases). This receptor was taken from an adult in good health. The sequencing used peripheral blood, collected on day 0 of AZD1222 vaccination. In nucleotides, the CDR3 is TGTGCCTGGAGTTCAGGGGATACGCAGTATTTT. Translation gives CAWSSGDTQYF.